One sample yielded the 23 T cell receptor beta chains listed below, sequenced in a study of cytomegalovirus exposure and HLA in healthy donors. PCR employed 60 Vbeta and 13 Jbeta primers. Some clones are missing from TCRdb's copy, which holds only in-frame ones; the method was immunoSEQ multiplex PCR. In the table there are under 200,000 clones, roughly 77% of which are singletons. The sample was PBMCs. These receptors were collected from a man aged 45-65 years in good health and CMV-seropositive.

CDR3 region: CAWSPPRSGYNEQFF. The CDR3 DNA reads TGTGCCTGGAGTCCCCCCAGGTCCGGCTACAATGAGCAGTTCTTC. The chain is built from TRBV30 and TRBJ2-1; unclear D gene. V lost 2 bases and J lost 3, with 14 bases in between. The CDR3 runs 15 residues. Per germline, CDR1 GTSNPN and CDR2 SVGIG (reference sequence).

This clone was detected only once. The V gene is TRBV12-5, the J gene TRBJ1-4, with no clear D. This CDR3 contains 12 residues. The ends were cut back, 1 base at V and 7 bases at J, with 4 bases in the middle. The germline V gene encodes CDR1 LGHNT and CDR2 FRNRAP. The CDR3 DNA sequence: TGTGCTAGTGGTTTGGACAGTGAAAAACTGTTTTTT. It encodes CASGLDSEKLFF.

V is TRBV2 and J is TRBJ1-6, with a tentative D call TRBD1 (6 bases). The CDR3 extends over 13 amino acids. Germline assignment: CDR1 SNHLY and CDR2 FYNNEI. Trimming pared 5 bases from V and 7 bases from J, leaving 9 bases between. The DNA for the CDR3 is TGTGCCAGCAGTAGTACAGGGAATTCACCCCTCCACTTT. Amino acids: CASSSTGNSPLHF. Supplemented by reference TRBV2 and TRBJ1-6, the full variable domain reads EPEVTQTPSHQVTQMGQEVILRCVPISNHLYFYWYRQILGQKVEFLVSFYNNEISEKSEIFDDQFSVERPDGSNFTLKIRSTKLEDSAMYFCASSSTGNSPLHFGNGTRLTVT.

This clone was seen a single time. V and J are TRBV2 and TRBJ2-1, with a possible D match to TRBD2 (5 bases). The V end lost 7 bases, the J end lost 1 base, and 14 bases lay between the germline ends. Germline V lookup: CDR1 SNHLY, CDR2 FYNNEI. The CDR3 totals 15 residues. The CDR3 DNA is TGTGCCAGCATTCCTACCCGGGGTTCCTACAATGAGCAGTTCTTC. It codes for CASIPTRGSYNEQFF. Drawing the rest from reference TRBV2 and TRBJ2-1, the complete variable domain is EPEVTQTPSHQVTQMGQEVILRCVPISNHLYFYWYRQILGQKVEFLVSFYNNEISEKSEIFDDQFSVERPDGSNFTLKIRSTKLEDSAMYFCASIPTRGSYNEQFFGPGTRLTVL.

The rearrangement joins TRBV2 to TRBJ2-5; TRBD2 might be the D (6 bases). The V gene lost 6 bases and the J gene lost 4 bases, with 18 bases spanning the gap. The germline gives CDR1 SNHLY, CDR2 FYNNEI. This CDR3 has 15 amino acids. The CDR3 nucleotides read TGTGCCAGCAGAGCCCGGGCGATGGGGGGAGAGACCCAGTACTTC. Its translation: CASRARAMGGETQYF.

The chain has TRBV27 and TRBJ2-7, with a tentative D call TRBD2 (7 bases). This CDR3 comprises 16 residues. The germline gives CDR1 MNHEY, CDR2 SMNVEV (reference sequence). V shed 1 base and J shed 4 bases, with 17 bases lying between them. The CDR3 protein is CASSLFGSGGGYEQYF. The CDR3 DNA reads as TGTGCCAGCAGTTTATTCGGATCGGGGGGCGGGTACGAGCAGTACTTC.

V usage is TRBV29-1 and J usage is TRBJ2-1; perhaps TRBD2 as D (5 bases). The CDR3 consists of 14 residues. Trimming removed 6 bases at V and 0 bases at J, with 12 bases between. Germline V gene data show CDR1 as SQVTM and CDR2 as ANQGSEA. The CDR3 bases are TGCAGCGTAAGTAAGCGGAGCTCCTACAATGAGCAGTTCTTC. The encoded protein is CSVSKRSSYNEQFF.

The chain couples TRBV30 to TRBJ2-1; 9 positions agree with TRBD2. With 0 bases clipped from V and 8 bases from J, the junction kept 11 bases outside the gene matches. The CDR3 sequence is 16 residues long. Germline V gives CDR1 GTSNPN, CDR2 SVGIG (reference sequence). In DNA form, the CDR3 reads TGTGCCTGGAGTGTAGGCGGGGGGGCCTGGTTCGATGAGCAGTTCTTC. Its protein product is CAWSVGGGAWFDEQFF. The full variable domain, with the rest looked up from reference TRBV30 and TRBJ2-1, is SQTIHQWPATLVQPVGSPLSLECTVEGTSNPNLYWYRQAAGRGLQLLFYSVGIGQISSEVPQNLSASRPQDRQFILSSKKLLLSDSGFYLCAWSVGGGAWFDEQFFGPGTRLTVL.

This clone occurred once. This chain connects TRBV18 to TRBJ1-5; D is possibly TRBD1 (5 bases). V lost 5 bases and J 0 bases, leaving 11 bases between the germline ends. CDR1 is KGHSH and CDR2 is LQKENI in the germline V gene. This CDR3 has 15 amino acids. CDR3 region: CASSEYRNSNQPQHF. CDR3 sequence (DNA): TGTGCCAGCTCAGAATACAGGAATAGCAATCAGCCCCAGCATTTT.

The J gene is TRBJ2-7, the V gene TRBV7-8; 11 bases match TRBD2. Trimming cost V 7 bases and J 2 bases; bases outside gene matches: 7. The V gene's germline CDR1 is SGHVS and CDR2 FQNEAQ. CDR3 length equals 15 residues. CDR3 region: CASTASGGTTYEQYF. The CDR3 DNA follows: TGTGCCAGCACCGCTAGCGGGGGGACCACCTACGAGCAGTACTTC.

The chain carries TRBV9 and TRBJ2-2; D is perhaps TRBD2 (7 bases). The CDR3 has 16 residues. Germline CDR1 is SGDLS and CDR2 is YYNGEE. Trimming cost V 0 bases and J 7 bases, with 16 bases left between them. CDR3 coding DNA: TGTGCCAGCAGCGTAGGGTGGGGGGGCTTCGTCGGGGAGCTGTTTTTT. This encodes CASSVGWGGFVGELFF.

This clone appeared a few times. The genes are TRBV27 and TRBJ1-5, with TRBD1 as a possible D gene (6 bases). Germline V gene lookup returns CDR1 MNHEY and CDR2 SMNVEV (reference sequence). The CDR3 totals 14 residues. Trimming left V 2 bases short and J 3 bases short, with 8 bases between. The CDR3 region is CASSLAGANQPQHF. DNA for the CDR3: TGTGCCAGCAGTTTAGCAGGGGCCAATCAGCCCCAGCATTTT.

The chain joins TRBV5-1 to TRBJ1-2, with D maybe TRBD1 (6 bases). The CDR3 length is 15 residues. Looked up from germline, CDR1 is SGHRS and CDR2 is YFSETQ. With 6 bases removed from V and 4 bases from J, the gap between germline ends came to 19 bases. The DNA for the CDR3 is TGCGCCAGCAAACTAGGGGAGGGGGAGAGCTATGGCTACACCTTC. The encoded protein is CASKLGEGESYGYTF.

The chain links TRBV12-5 to TRBJ1-4; 11 bases are a match to TRBD1. The ends lost 5 bases at V and 10 bases at J; junction bases unmatched: 12. Per the germline V gene, CDR1 is LGHNT and CDR2 is FRNRAP. CDR3 length equals 16 residues. CDR3 loop: CASGHPGTGGFGKLFF. In nucleotides, the CDR3 is TGTGCTAGTGGTCACCCCGGGACAGGGGGATTCGGAAAACTGTTTTTT.

This clone was observed a few times. This chain connects TRBV2 to TRBJ2-2; tentative D call: TRBD1 (6 bases). Germline CDR1 and CDR2: SNHLY and FYNNEI. The CDR3 is made up of 13 amino acids. V dropped 6 bases and J dropped 1 base, with 6 bases sitting between them. The CDR3 loop reads CASSRGNTGELFF. Here the CDR3 DNA reads TGTGCCAGCAGCAGGGGGAACACCGGGGAGCTGTTTTTT.

In this sample, this clone turned up a few times. The chain combines TRBV4-3 with TRBJ2-1; the D gene is possibly TRBD1 (6 bases). Germline V gives CDR1 LGHNA, CDR2 YSLEER. The CDR3 has 21 residues. V lost 0 bases, J lost 4 bases, and 28 bases lay in between. The chain's CDR3 is CASSQDWGEDSLFSPYNEQFF. CDR3 sequence (DNA): TGCGCCAGCAGCCAAGATTGGGGAGAGGACAGTCTTTTTTCACCTTACAATGAGCAGTTCTTC.

Only a few counts were recorded for this clone. One end of the junction fails to match germline, which may point to a read error. The chain combines TRBV5-5 with TRBJ1-1; no firm D call. This CDR3 contains 13 residues. Germline CDR1 and CDR2: SGHKS and YYEKEE (reference sequence). The CDR3 sequence is CASSPNRNTEAFF. CDR3 coding DNA: TGCGCCAGCAGCCCGAACAGAAACACTGAAGCTTTCTTT.

This chain uses TRBV6-4 with TRBJ2-7, with D possibly TRBD2 on 6 matching bases. In germline, CDR1 is MRHNA, CDR2 SNTAGT. The CDR3 consists of 17 residues. Trimming took off 5 bases at V and 1 base at J, with 21 bases between the two ends. The CDR3 loop reads CASSPPRGACRSYEQYF. In nucleotides, the CDR3 is TGTGCCAGCAGTCCCCCCCGCGGGGCTTGTCGATCCTACGAGCAGTACTTC.

There are a few counts of this clone. The J gene is TRBJ2-1, the V gene TRBV6-6; D is unclear. The ends were cut back, 4 bases at V and 0 bases at J, with 13 bases in the middle. This CDR3 comprises 16 residues. Germline lookup yields CDR1 MNHNY and CDR2 SVGAGI (reference sequence). The chain's CDR3 is CASSSYSSSSYNEQFF. CDR3 in DNA: TGTGCCAGCAGTTCATACAGTTCCAGCTCCTACAATGAGCAGTTCTTC.

The chain links TRBV18 to TRBJ1-2; D remains unclear. The CDR3 consists of 15 residues. Deletions cut 0 bases from V and 1 base from J, with 9 bases between. CDR1 is KGHSH, CDR2 LQKENI, per germline. The CDR3 loop reads CASSPPVGSNYGYTF. The CDR3 DNA sequence: TGTGCCAGCTCACCACCGGTTGGCAGTAACTATGGCTACACCTTC. The full variable domain, with the rest looked up from reference TRBV18 and TRBJ1-2, is NAGVMQNPRHLVRRRGQEARLRCSPMKGHSHVYWYRQLPEEGLKFMVYLQKENIIDESGMPKERFSAEFPKEGPSILRIQQVVRGDSAAYFCASSPPVGSNYGYTFGSGTRLTVV.

Written as DNA, the CDR3 is TGTGCCAGCAGCTTAAGGACAGGGGTTTCATTCAATGAGCAGTTCTTC. Protein: CASSLRTGVSFNEQFF. This chain connects TRBV11-2 to TRBJ2-1; the match to TRBD1 covers 9 bases. In germline, CDR1 is SGHAT, CDR2 FQNNGV. The CDR3 is 16 amino acids. V was clipped by 2 bases and J by 6 bases; unmatched bases: 8.

This clone was picked up one time. CDR3 protein: CASSYSHRLETQYF. The CDR3 region has the DNA TGTGCCAGCAGTTACTCCCATCGACTGGAGACCCAGTACTTC. The chain uses TRBV6-5 and TRBJ2-5, with D hard to call. Germline CDR1 MNHEY, CDR2 SVGAGI. The CDR3 runs 14 residues. Trimming pared 0 bases from V and 5 bases from J, leaving 10 bases between.

The sample holds one count of this clone. The J gene is TRBJ2-1, the V gene TRBV7-2; no firm D call. Germline loops: CDR1 SGHTA, CDR2 FQGNSA. V lost 8 bases and J 8 bases, leaving 13 bases between the germline ends. This CDR3 region has 12 residues. This CDR3 reads CASEKQLDEQFF. CDR3 nucleotides: TGTGCCAGCGAGAAACAGTTGGATGAGCAGTTCTTC.